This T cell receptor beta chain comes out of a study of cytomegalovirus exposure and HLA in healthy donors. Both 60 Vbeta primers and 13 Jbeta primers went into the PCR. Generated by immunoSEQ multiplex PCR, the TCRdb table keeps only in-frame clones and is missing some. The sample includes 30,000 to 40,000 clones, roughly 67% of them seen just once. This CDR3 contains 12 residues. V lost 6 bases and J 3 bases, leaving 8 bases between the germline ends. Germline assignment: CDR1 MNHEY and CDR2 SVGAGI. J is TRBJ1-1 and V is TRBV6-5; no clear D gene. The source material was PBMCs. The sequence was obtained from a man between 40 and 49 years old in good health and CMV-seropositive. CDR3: CASSRADTEAFF. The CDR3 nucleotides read TGTGCCAGCAGCCGCGCGGACACTGAAGCTTTCTTT.